Listed here are 13 T cell receptor beta chains from one sample, sequenced in a study of blood T cell repertoires in COVID-19 (dated by TCRdb to 2020 to 2022). Libraries came from the immunoSEQ multiplex PCR assay. Held by TCRdb, this immuneACCESS table contains in-frame sequences only and omits some clones. Under half of the omission traces to an unresolved V gene where checked; the cause of the rest is unknown. The sample records under 200,000 clones, roughly nine tenths of which are singletons. The ten largest clones represent approximately 9.9% of the sample. Sequences were obtained from peripheral blood. The receptors stem from a woman aged 60-70 years with COVID-19, enrolled during active disease.

J is TRBJ2-7 and V is TRBV18; D gene uncertain. The CDR3 sequence is 14 residues long. Trimming removed 3 bases from V and 0 bases from J, with 9 bases in between. The germline CDR1 and CDR2 sequences are KGHSH and LQKENI. CDR3 region: CASSPLQNSYEQYF. As DNA, the CDR3 is TGTGCCAGCTCACCTTTGCAGAACTCCTACGAGCAGTACTTC.

The J gene is TRBJ1-2, the V gene TRBV24-1; 7 bases fit TRBD1. CDR1 is KGHDR and CDR2 is SFDVKD in the germline V gene. CDR3 size: 16 residues. The V gene end was trimmed by 3 bases and the J gene end by 2 bases; junction bases not matched to a gene: 8. The chain's CDR3 is CATSDPFDRANYGYTF. CDR3 in DNA: TGTGCCACCAGTGATCCCTTTGACAGGGCCAACTATGGCTACACCTTC.

This chain joins TRBV7-8 and TRBJ2-3, with a weak D call TRBD1 (6 bases). Germline V gene lookup returns CDR1 SGHVS and CDR2 FQNEAQ. This CDR3 is 14 amino acids long. The V and J ends lost 5 bases and 2 bases respectively, with 11 bases between them. CDR3 nucleotide sequence: TGTGCCAGCAGCCGAGGACAGCACACAGATACGCAGTATTTT. Protein sequence: CASSRGQHTDTQYF.

The chain links TRBV9 to TRBJ2-7, with D possibly TRBD2 on 5 matching bases. Germline V gene sequence: CDR1 SGDLS, CDR2 YYNGEE. V gave up 3 bases and J gave up 1 base, with 8 bases separating them. The CDR3 is 13 amino acids. As DNA, the CDR3 is TGTGCCAGCAGCGAGGACTTATCCTACGAGCAGTACTTC. It codes for CASSEDLSYEQYF.

In this sample, this clone turned up a few times. The chain combines TRBV2 with TRBJ2-5; a possible D gene is TRBD1 (6 bases). The CDR3 covers 12 residues. The V end was cut by 10 bases, the J end by 6 bases, with 15 bases between. Germline-derived CDR1 and CDR2 are SNHLY and FYNNEI. The CDR3 loop reads CATAGEGKTQYF. Written as DNA, the CDR3 is TGTGCCACTGCAGGGGAAGGGAAGACCCAGTACTTC. Supplemented by reference TRBV2 and TRBJ2-5, the full variable domain reads EPEVTQTPSHQVTQMGQEVILRCVPISNHLYFYWYRQILGQKVEFLVSFYNNEISEKSEIFDDQFSVERPDGSNFTLKIRSTKLEDSAMYFCATAGEGKTQYFGPGTRLLVL.

The chain employs TRBV27 and TRBJ1-5; D remains unclear. V lost 5 bases and J lost 9, with 14 bases in between. There are 13 residues in the CDR3. Germline CDR1 is MNHEY and CDR2 is SMNVEV (reference sequence). Here the CDR3 DNA reads TGTGCCAGCAGTACAGACATGGGTATGCCCCAGCATTTT. Amino acids: CASSTDMGMPQHF.

This clone came up a few times. V is TRBV5-6 and J is TRBJ2-7; possibly TRBD2 for D (6 bases). The V gene's germline CDR1 is SGHDT and CDR2 YYEEEE. The CDR3 is 16 residues long. V was shortened by 4 bases and J by 2 bases, with 19 bases between the two germline ends. The chain's CDR3 is CASSPRGGGPTYEQYF. The CDR3 nucleotides read TGTGCCAGCAGCCCCCGGGGAGGAGGGCCGACCTACGAGCAGTACTTC.

This chain uses TRBV6-5 with TRBJ2-2, with D unresolved. The germline V and J ends were trimmed by 0 bases and 5 bases, with 13 bases remaining between them. This CDR3 spans 16 amino acids. Germline V lookup: CDR1 MNHEY, CDR2 SVGAGI. CDR3 in DNA: TGTGCCAGCAGTTACTCGAGCCAGGTCCTGACCGGGGAGCTGTTTTTT. Protein: CASSYSSQVLTGELFF.

The chain has TRBV30 and TRBJ2-5, with D possibly TRBD1 on 6 matching bases. CDR3 length equals 14 residues. V was pared by 1 base and J by 1 base, with 10 bases between. The germline gives CDR1 GTSNPN, CDR2 SVGIG (reference sequence). In DNA form, the CDR3 reads TGTGCCTGGAGTGCAGGACAGCTCCAAGAGACCCAGTACTTC. The encoded protein is CAWSAGQLQETQYF.

The genes are TRBV3-1 (or the pseudogene TRBV3-2) and TRBJ2-7, with 8 bases matching TRBD2. Germline V lookup: CDR1 LGHDT, CDR2 YNNKEL (reference sequence). The CDR3 spans 15 residues. V dropped 4 bases and J dropped 3; count of bases not matched to a gene: 8. The CDR3 reads CASSPSGQRDYEQYF. Written as DNA, the CDR3 is TGTGCCAGCAGCCCTAGCGGGCAACGGGACTACGAGCAGTACTTC.

V is TRBV30 and J is TRBJ1-5; 8 bases match TRBD1. Trimming took 4 bases from V and 4 from J; bases not matched to a gene: 9. Germline CDR1 GTSNPN, CDR2 SVGIG (reference sequence). The CDR3 consists of 15 residues. The CDR3 DNA reads as TGTGCCTGGACCAAGGCGACAGGGGAGAATCAGCCCCAGCATTTT. Translating gives CAWTKATGENQPQHF.

The J gene is TRBJ2-7, the V gene TRBV7-2; tentative D call: TRBD2 (5 bases). This CDR3 is built from 14 residues. Germline CDR1 is SGHTA and CDR2 is FQGNSA. Trimming took off 2 bases at V and 5 bases at J, with 13 bases between the two ends. The CDR3 sequence is CASSLFSGNDEQYF. The CDR3 coding sequence is TGTGCCAGCAGCTTATTCTCGGGAAACGACGAGCAGTACTTC.

The chain has TRBV5-1 and TRBJ1-1; 8 nucleotides agree with TRBD1. CDR3 length: 14 amino acids. The V gene end was trimmed by 3 bases and the J gene end by 4 bases; junction bases not matched to a gene: 5. Germline values: CDR1 SGHRS, CDR2 YFSETQ. CDR3 bases: TGCGCCAGCAGCTCCTGGACAGGGACCACTGAAGCTTTCTTT. This sequence encodes CASSSWTGTTEAFF.